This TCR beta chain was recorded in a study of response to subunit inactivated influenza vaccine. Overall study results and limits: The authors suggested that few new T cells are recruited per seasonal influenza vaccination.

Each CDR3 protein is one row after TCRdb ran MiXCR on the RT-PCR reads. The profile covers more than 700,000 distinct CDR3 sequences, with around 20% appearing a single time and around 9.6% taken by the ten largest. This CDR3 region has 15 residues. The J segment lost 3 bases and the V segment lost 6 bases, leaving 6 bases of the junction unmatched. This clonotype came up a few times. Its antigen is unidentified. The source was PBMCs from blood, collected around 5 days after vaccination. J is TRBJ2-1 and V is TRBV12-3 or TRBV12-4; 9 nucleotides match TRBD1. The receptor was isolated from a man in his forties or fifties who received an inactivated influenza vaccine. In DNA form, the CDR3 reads TGTGCCAGCAGCATCGACAGGGGGTTCTACAATGAGCAGTTCTTC. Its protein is CASSIDRGFYNEQFF.